Here is one T cell receptor (beta chain) with its context. CDR3 length equals 15 residues. Germline V gene sequence: CDR1 SGHNT, CDR2 YYREEE (reference sequence). The junction had 6 bases not matched to a gene; V was cut back by 4 bases and J by 4 bases. Patients from Seattle were sampled longitudinally, starting during active infection. This sample is drawn from a study of blood T cell repertoires in COVID-19. Overall study context: T cells, B-cell-depleted T cells, or PBMCs supplied cDNA or gDNA.

Assay used: immunoSEQ multiplex PCR; TCRdb lists only in-frame clones, some missing. The sample carries 150,000 to 200,000 clones, 83% recorded once. The receptor's source is a woman aged 65 to 85 with COVID-19, enrolled during active disease. The V gene is TRBV5-4, the J gene TRBJ1-1, with 11 bases fitting TRBD1. Sequencing was done on a sample of peripheral blood. The CDR3 loop reads CASSPRTGGPTEAFF. CDR3 nucleotides: TGTGCCAGCAGCCCTCGGACAGGGGGCCCCACTGAAGCTTTCTTT.